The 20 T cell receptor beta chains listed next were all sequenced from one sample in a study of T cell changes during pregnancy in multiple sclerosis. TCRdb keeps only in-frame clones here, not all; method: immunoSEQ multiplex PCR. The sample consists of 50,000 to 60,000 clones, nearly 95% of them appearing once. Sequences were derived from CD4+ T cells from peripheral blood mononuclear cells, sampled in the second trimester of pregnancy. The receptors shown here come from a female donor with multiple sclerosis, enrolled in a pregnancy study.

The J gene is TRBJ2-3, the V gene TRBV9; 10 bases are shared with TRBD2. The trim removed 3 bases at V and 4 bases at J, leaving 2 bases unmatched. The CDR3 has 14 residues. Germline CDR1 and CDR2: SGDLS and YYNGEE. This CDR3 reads CASSASGGADTQYF. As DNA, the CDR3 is TGTGCCAGCAGCGCCAGCGGGGGGGCAGATACGCAGTATTTT.

The CDR3 bases are TGTGCCAGTAGTCAGGGGACCACAGATACGCAGTATTTT. Translating it yields CASSQGTTDTQYF. V usage is TRBV19 and J usage is TRBJ2-3, with D possibly matching TRBD1 (6 bases). This CDR3 has 13 residues. CDR1 is LNHDA and CDR2 is SQIVND in the germline V gene (reference sequence). Deletions cut 5 bases from V and 2 bases from J, with 8 bases between.

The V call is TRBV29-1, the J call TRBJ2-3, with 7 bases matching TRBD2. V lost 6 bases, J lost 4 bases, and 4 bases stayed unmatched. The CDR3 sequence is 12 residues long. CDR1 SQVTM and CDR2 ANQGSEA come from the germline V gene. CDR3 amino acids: CSVREGPDTQYF. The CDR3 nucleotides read TGCAGCGTCAGGGAGGGGCCAGATACGCAGTATTTT.

CDR3 region: CASSSSRDTQYF. DNA of the CDR3: TGTGCCAGCAGCTCCTCCCGGGATACGCAGTATTTT. The chain carries TRBV28 and TRBJ2-3, with D unresolved. Deletions cut 6 bases from V and 6 bases from J, with 10 bases between. This CDR3 has 12 residues. The germline V gene encodes CDR1 MDHEN and CDR2 SYDVKM. The full variable domain, completed using reference TRBV28 and TRBJ2-3, is DVKVTQSSRYLVKRTGEKVFLECVQDMDHENMFWYRQDPGLGLRLIYFSYDVKMKEKGDIPEGYSVSREKKERFSLILESASTNQTSMYLCASSSSRDTQYFGPGTRLTVL.

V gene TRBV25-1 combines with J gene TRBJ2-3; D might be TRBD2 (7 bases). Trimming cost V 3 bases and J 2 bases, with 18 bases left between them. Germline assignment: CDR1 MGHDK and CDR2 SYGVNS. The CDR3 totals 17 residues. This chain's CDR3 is CASSDPGQSGNTDTQYF. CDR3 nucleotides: TGTGCCAGCAGTGATCCCGGACAGAGCGGGAACACAGATACGCAGTATTTT.

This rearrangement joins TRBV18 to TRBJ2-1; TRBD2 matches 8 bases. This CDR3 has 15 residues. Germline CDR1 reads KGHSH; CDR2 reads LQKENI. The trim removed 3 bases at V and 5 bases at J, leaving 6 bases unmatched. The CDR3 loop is CASSPAGGHHNEQFF. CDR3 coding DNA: TGTGCCAGCTCACCCGCGGGGGGCCACCACAATGAGCAGTTCTTC.

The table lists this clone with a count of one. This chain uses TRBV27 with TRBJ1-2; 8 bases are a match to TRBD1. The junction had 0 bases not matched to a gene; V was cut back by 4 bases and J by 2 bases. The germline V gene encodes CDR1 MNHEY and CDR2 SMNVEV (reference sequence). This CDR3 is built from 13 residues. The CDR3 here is CASSWDRNYGYTF. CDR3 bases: TGTGCCAGCAGTTGGGACAGGAACTATGGCTACACCTTC.

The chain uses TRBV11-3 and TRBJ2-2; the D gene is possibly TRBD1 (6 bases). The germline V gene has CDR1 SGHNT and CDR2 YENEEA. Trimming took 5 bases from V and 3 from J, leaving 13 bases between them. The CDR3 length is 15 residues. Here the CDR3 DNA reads TGTGCCAGCAGCCACGGTGCAGGGGACACCGGGGAGCTGTTTTTT. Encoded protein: CASSHGAGDTGELFF.

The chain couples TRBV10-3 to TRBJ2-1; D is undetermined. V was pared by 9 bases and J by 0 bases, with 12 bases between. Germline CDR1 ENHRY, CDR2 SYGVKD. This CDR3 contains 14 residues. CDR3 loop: CAIGTEISYNEQFF. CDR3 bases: TGTGCCATAGGAACAGAGATCTCCTACAATGAGCAGTTCTTC.

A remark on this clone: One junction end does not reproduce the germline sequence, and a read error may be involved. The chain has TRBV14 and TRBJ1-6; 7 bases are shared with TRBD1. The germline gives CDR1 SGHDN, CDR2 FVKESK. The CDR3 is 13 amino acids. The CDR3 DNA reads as TGTGCCAGCAGCCAAGATAGGGGGCTACCCCCCCACTTT. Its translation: CASSQDRGLPPHF. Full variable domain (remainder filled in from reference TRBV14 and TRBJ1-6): EAGVTQFPSHSVIEKGQTVTLRCDPISGHDNLYWYRRVMGKEIKFLLHFVKESKQDESGMPNNRFLAERTGGTYSTLKVQPAELEDSGVYFCASSQDRGLPPHFGNGTRLTVT.

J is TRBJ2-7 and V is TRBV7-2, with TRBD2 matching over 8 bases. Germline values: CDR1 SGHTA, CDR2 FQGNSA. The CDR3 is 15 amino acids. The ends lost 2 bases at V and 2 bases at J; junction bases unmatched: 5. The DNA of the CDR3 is TGTGCCAGCAGCTTACCGGGGGGGATAGCCTACGAGCAGTACTTC. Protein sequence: CASSLPGGIAYEQYF.

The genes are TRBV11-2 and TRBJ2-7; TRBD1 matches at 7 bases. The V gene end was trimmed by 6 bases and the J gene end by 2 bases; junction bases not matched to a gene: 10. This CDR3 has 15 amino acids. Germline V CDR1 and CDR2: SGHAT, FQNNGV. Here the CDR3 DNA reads TGTGCCAGCAGAAAACCGGGACAGAGTCCCTACGAGCAGTACTTC. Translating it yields CASRKPGQSPYEQYF.

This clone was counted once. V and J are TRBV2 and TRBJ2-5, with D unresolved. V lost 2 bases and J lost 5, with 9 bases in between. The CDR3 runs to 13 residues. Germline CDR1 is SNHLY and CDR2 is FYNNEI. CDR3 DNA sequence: TGTGCCAGCAGTGAAACCAGCGTTGAGACCCAGTACTTC. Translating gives CASSETSVETQYF.

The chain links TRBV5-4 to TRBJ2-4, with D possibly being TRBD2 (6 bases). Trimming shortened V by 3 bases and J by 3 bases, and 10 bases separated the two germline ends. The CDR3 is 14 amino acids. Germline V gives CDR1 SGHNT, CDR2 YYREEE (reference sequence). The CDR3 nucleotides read TGTGCCAGCAGCTCGGCGGGGAGCAAAAACATTCAGTACTTC. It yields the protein CASSSAGSKNIQYF.

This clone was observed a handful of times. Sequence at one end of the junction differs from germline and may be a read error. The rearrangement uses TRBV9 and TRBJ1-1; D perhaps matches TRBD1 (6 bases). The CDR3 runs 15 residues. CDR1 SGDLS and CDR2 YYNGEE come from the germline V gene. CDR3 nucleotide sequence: TGTGCCAGCAGCCCAAGAAGGGGGTTGGGCACTAAAGCTTTCTTT. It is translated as CASSPRRGLGTKAFF.

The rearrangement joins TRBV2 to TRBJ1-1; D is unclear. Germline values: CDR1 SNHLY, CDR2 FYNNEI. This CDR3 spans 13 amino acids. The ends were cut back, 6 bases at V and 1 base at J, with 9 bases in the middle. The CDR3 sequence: CASRREKNTEAFF. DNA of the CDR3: TGTGCCAGCAGGAGGGAGAAGAACACTGAAGCTTTCTTT.

For the CDR3, the DNA is TGTGCCAGCTCACCACCGGGACAGGGTAATCAGCCCCAGCATTTT. Its translation: CASSPPGQGNQPQHF. The chain carries TRBV18 and TRBJ1-5, with TRBD1 matching 9 bases. This CDR3 comprises 15 residues. V shed 0 bases, J shed 4 bases, and the junction held 1 base outside the gene matches. Germline-derived CDR1 and CDR2 are KGHSH and LQKENI.

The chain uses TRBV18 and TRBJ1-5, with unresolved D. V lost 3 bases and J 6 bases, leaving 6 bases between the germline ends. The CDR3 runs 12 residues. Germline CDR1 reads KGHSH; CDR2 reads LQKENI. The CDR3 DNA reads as TGTGCCAGCTCACCTTCGGGTCAGCCCCAGCATTTT. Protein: CASSPSGQPQHF.

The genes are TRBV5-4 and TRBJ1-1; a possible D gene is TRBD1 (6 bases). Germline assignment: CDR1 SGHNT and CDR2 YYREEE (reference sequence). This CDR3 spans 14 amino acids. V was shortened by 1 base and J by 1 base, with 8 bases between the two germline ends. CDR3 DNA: TGTGCCAGCAGCTTGAGGGGGACGAACACTGAAGCTTTCTTT. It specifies CASSLRGTNTEAFF.

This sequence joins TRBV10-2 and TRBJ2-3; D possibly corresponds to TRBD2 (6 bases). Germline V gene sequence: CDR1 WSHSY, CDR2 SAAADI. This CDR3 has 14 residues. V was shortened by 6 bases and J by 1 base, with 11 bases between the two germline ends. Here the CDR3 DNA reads TGCGCCAGCAGACTGGGCGGGGGCACAGATACGCAGTATTTT. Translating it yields CASRLGGGTDTQYF.